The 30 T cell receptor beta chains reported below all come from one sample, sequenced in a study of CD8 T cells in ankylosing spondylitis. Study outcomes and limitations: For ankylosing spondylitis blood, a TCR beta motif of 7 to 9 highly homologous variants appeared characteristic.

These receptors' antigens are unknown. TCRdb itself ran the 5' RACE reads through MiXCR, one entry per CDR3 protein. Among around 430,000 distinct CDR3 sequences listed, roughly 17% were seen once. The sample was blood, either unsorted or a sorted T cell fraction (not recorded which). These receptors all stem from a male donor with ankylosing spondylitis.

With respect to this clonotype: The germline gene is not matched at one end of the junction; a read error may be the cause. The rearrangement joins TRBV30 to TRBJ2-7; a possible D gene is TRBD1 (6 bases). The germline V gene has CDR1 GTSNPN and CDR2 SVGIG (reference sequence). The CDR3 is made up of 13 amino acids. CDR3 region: CAWRQDRDTTGIF. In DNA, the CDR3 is TGTGCCTGGAGACAGGACAGAGATACGACGGGCATATTC.

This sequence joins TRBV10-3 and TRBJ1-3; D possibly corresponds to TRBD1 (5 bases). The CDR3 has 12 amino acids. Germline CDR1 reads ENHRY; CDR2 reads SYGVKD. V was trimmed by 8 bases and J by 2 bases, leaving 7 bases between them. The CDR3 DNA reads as TGTGCCATCGGGACGCCTGGAAACACCATATATTTT. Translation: CAIGTPGNTIYF.

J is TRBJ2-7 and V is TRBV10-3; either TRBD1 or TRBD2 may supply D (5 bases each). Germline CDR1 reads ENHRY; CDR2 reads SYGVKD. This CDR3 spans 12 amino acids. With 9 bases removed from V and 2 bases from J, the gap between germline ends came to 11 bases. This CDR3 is CAIGTPTYEQYF. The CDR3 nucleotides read TGTGCCATTGGGACGCCCACCTACGAGCAGTACTTC.

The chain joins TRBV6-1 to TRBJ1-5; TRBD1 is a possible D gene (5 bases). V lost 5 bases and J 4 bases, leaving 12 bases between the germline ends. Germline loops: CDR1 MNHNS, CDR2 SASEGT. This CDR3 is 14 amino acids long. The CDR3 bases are TGTGCCAGCAGTACAGGCAGGGCTAATCAGCCCCAGCATTTT. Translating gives CASSTGRANQPQHF.

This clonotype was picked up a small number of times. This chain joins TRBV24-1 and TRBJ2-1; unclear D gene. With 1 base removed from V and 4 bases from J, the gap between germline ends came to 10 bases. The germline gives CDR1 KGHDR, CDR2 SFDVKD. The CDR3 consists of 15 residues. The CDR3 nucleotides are TGTGCCACCAGTGATTTTGGAGACCCTTACAATGAGCAGTTCTTC. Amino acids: CATSDFGDPYNEQFF.

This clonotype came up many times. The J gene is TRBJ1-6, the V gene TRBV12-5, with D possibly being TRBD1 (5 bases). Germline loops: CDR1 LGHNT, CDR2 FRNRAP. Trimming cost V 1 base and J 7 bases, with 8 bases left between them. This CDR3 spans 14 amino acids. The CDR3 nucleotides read TGTGCTAGTGGTTTGGGCAGGGAGAATTCACCCCTCCACTTT. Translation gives CASGLGRENSPLHF.

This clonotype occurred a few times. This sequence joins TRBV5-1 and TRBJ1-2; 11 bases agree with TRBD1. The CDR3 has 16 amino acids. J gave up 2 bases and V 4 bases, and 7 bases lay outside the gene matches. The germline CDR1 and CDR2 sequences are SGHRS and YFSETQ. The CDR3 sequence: CASSTIGQGANYGYTF. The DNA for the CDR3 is TGCGCCAGCAGCACGATCGGACAGGGGGCAAACTATGGCTACACCTTC.

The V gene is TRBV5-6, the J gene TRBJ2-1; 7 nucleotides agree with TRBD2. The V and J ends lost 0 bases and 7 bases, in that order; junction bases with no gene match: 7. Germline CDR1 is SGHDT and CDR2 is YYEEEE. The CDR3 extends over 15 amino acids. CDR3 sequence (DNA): TGTGCCAGCAGCTTGGGTGTGGGGGGGAGGAATGAGCAGTTCTTC. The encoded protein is CASSLGVGGRNEQFF.

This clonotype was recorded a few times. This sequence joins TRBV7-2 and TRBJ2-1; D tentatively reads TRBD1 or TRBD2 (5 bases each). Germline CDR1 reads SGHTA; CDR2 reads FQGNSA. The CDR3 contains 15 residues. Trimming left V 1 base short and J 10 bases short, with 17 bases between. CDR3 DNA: TGTGCCAGCAGCTTAGTGGAGGCAGGGATAAACGAGCAGTTCTTC. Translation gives CASSLVEAGINEQFF.

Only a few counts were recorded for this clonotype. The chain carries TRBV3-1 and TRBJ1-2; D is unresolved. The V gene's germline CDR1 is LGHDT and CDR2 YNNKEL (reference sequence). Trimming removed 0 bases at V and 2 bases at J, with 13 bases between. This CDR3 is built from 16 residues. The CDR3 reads CASSQDISGFNYGYTF. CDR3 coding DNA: TGTGCCAGCAGCCAAGATATATCCGGGTTCAACTATGGCTACACCTTC.

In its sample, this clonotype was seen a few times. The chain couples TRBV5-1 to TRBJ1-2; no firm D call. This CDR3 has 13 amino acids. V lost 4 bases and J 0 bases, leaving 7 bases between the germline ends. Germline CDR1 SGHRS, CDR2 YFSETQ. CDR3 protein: CASSQSTNYGYTF. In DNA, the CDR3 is TGCGCCAGCAGCCAAAGTACTAACTATGGCTACACCTTC. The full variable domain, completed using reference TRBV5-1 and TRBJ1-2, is KAGVTQTPRYLIKTRGQQVTLSCSPISGHRSVSWYQQTPGQGLQFLFEYFSETQRNKGNFPGRFSGRQFSNSRSEMNVSTLELGDSALYLCASSQSTNYGYTFGSGTRLTVV.

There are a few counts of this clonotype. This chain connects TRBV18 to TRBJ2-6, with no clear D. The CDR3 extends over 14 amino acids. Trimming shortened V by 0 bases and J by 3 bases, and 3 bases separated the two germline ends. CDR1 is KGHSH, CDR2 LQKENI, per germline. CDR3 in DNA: TGTGCCAGCTCACCACCTGTTGGGGCCAACGTCCTGACTTTC. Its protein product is CASSPPVGANVLTF.

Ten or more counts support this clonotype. The CDR3 bases are TGCGCCAGCAGCCAAGCCGGATTCCCCAACAATGAGCAGTTCTTC. Amino acid sequence: CASSQAGFPNNEQFF. The J gene is TRBJ2-1, the V gene TRBV4-1; the D is unclear. The V end lost 1 base, the J end lost 5 bases, and 12 bases lay between the germline ends. Germline CDR1 is MGHRA and CDR2 is YSYEKL. The CDR3 consists of 15 residues.

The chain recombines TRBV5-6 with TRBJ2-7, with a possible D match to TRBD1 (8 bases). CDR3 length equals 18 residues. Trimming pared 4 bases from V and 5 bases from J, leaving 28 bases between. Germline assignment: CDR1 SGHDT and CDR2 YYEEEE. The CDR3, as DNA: TGTGCCAGCAGCCCCACAGGGGGGACGGGGGGTAGCGTAAACGAGCAGTACTTC. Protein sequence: CASSPTGGTGGSVNEQYF. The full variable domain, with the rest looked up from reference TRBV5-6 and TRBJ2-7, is DAGVTQSPTHLIKTRGQQVTLRCSPKSGHDTVSWYQQALGQGPQFIFQYYEEEERQRGNFPDRFSGHQFPNYSSELNVNALLLGDSALYLCASSPTGGTGGSVNEQYFGPGTRLTVT.

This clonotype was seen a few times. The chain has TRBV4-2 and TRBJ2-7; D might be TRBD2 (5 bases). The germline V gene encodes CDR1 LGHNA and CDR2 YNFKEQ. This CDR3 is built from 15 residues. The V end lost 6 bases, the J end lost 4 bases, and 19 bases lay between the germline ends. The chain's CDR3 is CASSPQLEAFYEQYF. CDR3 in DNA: TGTGCCAGCAGTCCCCAACTAGAAGCTTTTTACGAGCAGTACTTC.

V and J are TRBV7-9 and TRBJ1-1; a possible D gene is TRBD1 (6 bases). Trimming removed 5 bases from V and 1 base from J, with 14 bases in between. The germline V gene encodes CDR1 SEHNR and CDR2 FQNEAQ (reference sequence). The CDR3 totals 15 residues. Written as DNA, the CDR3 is TGTGCCAGCAGCCCCTCAGCGGGGGCGAACACTGAAGCTTTCTTT. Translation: CASSPSAGANTEAFF. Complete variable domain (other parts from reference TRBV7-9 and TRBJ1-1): DTGVSQNPRHKITKRGQNVTFRCDPISEHNRLYWYRQTLGQGPEFLTYFQNEAQLEKSRLLSDRFSAERPKGSFSTLEIQRTEQGDSAMYLCASSPSAGANTEAFFGQGTRLTVV.

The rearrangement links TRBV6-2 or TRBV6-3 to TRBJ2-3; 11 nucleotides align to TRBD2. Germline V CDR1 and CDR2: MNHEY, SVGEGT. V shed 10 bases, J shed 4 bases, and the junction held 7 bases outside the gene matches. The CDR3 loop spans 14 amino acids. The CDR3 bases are TGTGCCACCAAGGATAGCGGGAGGGCAGATACGCAGTATTTT. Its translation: CATKDSGRADTQYF.

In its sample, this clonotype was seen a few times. The CDR3 spells CASSPPVETQYF. CDR3 bases: TGTGCCAGCAGCCCCCCGGTGGAGACCCAGTACTTC. The chain is built from TRBV7-2 and TRBJ2-5; D not certain. From germline, CDR1 is SGHTA and CDR2 FQGNSA. Trimming removed 5 bases from V and 5 bases from J, with 9 bases in between. The CDR3 is 12 amino acids.

The CDR3 nucleotides are TGTGCCAGCAGGGACAGACTTCAAGGATCTGGACACGAGCAGTACTTC. It encodes CASRDRLQGSGHEQYF. This chain joins TRBV2 and TRBJ2-7, with D tentatively TRBD1 (6 bases). Germline-derived CDR1 and CDR2 are SNHLY and FYNNEI. The CDR3 sequence is 16 residues long. V gave up 6 bases and J gave up 5 bases, with 23 bases separating them.

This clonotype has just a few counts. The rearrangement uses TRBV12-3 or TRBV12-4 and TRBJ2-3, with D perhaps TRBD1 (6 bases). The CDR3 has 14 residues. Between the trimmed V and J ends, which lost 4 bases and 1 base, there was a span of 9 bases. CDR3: CASSWDTGTDTQYF. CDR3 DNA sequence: TGTGCCAGCAGTTGGGACACGGGCACAGATACGCAGTATTTT.

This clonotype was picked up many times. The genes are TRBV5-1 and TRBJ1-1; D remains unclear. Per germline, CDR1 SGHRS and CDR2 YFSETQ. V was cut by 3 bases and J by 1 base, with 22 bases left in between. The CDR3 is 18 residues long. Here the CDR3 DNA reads TGCGCCAGCAGCTCGGTCGTTCCTATGGGCAGAGGGAACACTGAAGCTTTCTTT. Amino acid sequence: CASSSVVPMGRGNTEAFF. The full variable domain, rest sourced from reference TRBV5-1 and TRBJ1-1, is KAGVTQTPRYLIKTRGQQVTLSCSPISGHRSVSWYQQTPGQGLQFLFEYFSETQRNKGNFPGRFSGRQFSNSRSEMNVSTLELGDSALYLCASSSVVPMGRGNTEAFFGQGTRLTVV.

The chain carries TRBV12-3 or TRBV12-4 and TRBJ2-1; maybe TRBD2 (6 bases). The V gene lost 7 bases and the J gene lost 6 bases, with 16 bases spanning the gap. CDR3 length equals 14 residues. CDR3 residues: CASTLGGPFNEQFF. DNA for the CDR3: TGTGCCAGCACCCTAGGAGGGCCGTTCAATGAGCAGTTCTTC.

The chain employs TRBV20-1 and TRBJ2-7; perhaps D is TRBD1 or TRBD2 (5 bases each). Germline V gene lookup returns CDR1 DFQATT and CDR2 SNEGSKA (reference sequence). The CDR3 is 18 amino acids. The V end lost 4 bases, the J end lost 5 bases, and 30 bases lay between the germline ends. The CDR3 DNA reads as TGCAGTGCTAAGGGGCCGGGACCGCCGCCACGGGCCGCAAACGAGCAGTACTTC. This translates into CSAKGPGPPPRAANEQYF.

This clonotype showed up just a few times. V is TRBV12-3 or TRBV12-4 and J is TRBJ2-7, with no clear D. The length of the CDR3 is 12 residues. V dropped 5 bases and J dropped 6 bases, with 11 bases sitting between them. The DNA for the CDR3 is TGTGCCAGCAGTCCCTATTGGGCCGAGCAGTACTTC. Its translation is CASSPYWAEQYF.

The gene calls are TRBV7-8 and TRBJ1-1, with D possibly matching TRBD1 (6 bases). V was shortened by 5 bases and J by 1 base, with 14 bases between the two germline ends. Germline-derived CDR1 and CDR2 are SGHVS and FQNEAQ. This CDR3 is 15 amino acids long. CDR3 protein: CASSLRGQWNTEAFF. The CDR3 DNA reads TGTGCCAGCAGCCTCCGAGGACAGTGGAACACTGAAGCTTTCTTT.

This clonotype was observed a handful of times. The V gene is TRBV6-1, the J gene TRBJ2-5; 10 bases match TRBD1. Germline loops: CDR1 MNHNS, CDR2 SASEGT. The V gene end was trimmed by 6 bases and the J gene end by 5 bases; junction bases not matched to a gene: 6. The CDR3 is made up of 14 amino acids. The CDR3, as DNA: TGTGCCAGCAGAGATCAGGACAGGGGGGAGACCCAGTACTTC. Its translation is CASRDQDRGETQYF.

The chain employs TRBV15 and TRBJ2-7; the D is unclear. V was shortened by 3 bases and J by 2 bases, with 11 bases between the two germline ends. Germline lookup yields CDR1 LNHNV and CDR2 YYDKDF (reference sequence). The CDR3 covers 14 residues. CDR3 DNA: TGTGCCACCAGCAGGCTCCTAGGGACCTACGAGCAGTACTTC. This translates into CATSRLLGTYEQYF.

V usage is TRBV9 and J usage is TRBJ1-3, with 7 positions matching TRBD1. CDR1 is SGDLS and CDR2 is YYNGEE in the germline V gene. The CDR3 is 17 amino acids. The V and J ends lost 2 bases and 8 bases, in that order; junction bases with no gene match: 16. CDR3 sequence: CASSVEGLRDRWDTIYF. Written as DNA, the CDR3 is TGTGCCAGCAGCGTCGAAGGCCTCCGGGACAGATGGGACACCATATATTTT.

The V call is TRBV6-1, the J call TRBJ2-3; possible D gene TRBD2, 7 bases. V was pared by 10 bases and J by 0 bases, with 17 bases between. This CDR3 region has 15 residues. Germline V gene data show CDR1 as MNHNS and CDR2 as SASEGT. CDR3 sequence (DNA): TGTGCCACTCGAGGGGGGGCCACTAGCACAGATACGCAGTATTTT. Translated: CATRGGATSTDTQYF.

The CDR3 bases are TGTGCCACCAGCGCTAGCGGTCCGGAGACCCAGTACTTC. Its protein product is CATSASGPETQYF. V is TRBV24-1 and J is TRBJ2-5; 7 positions agree with TRBD2. V trimming: 7 bases; J trimming: 5 bases; junction bases outside the gene matches: 6. This CDR3 is 13 amino acids long. Germline V gene sequence: CDR1 KGHDR, CDR2 SFDVKD.